The 22 T cell receptor beta chains given below trace back to one sample, sequenced in a study of beta chain features in type 1 diabetes. Expressed TCRB transcripts were sequenced because the isolated RNA had all been reverse transcribed beforehand. Some clones are missing from TCRdb's copy, which holds only in-frame ones; the method was immunoSEQ multiplex PCR. The table lists about 320,000 clones, 14% of them singletons. Sequencing used central memory CD4+ T cells from blood. The receptor source for this set is a man younger than 40 in good health.

V is TRBV4-3 and J is TRBJ2-7; TRBD2 matches 10 bases. With 4 bases clipped from V and 3 bases from J, the junction kept 6 bases outside the gene matches. The germline V gene encodes CDR1 LGHNA and CDR2 YSLEER. This CDR3 region has 15 residues. In DNA form, the CDR3 reads TGCGCCAGCAGCCTTCTTCCTAGCGGGAGCTACGAGCAGTACGTC. Translated: CASSLLPSGSYEQYV.

J is TRBJ1-2 and V is TRBV6-5, with 7 bases aligning to TRBD1. With V trimmed by 5 bases and J by 5 bases, 5 bases remained unmatched. The CDR3 consists of 13 residues. Germline CDR1 and CDR2: MNHEY and SVGAGI. The CDR3 sequence is CASSTGDRYGYTF. The CDR3 coding sequence is TGTGCCAGCAGTACCGGGGACAGATATGGCTACACCTTC.

This clone came up a few times. The chain links TRBV7-9 to TRBJ1-6; D gene uncertain. V was cut by 5 bases and J by 10 bases, with 15 bases left in between. Germline V gives CDR1 SEHNR, CDR2 FQNEAQ (reference sequence). CDR3 size: 14 residues. CDR3 sequence: CASSPVGVGSPLHF. The CDR3 DNA follows: TGTGCCAGCAGCCCGGTCGGGGTTGGGTCACCCCTCCACTTT.

There are a few counts of this clone. CDR3 residues: CAWGEGFGRALYNEQFF. In nucleotides, the CDR3 is TGTGCCTGGGGTGAAGGGTTCGGGAGGGCCTTGTACAATGAGCAGTTCTTC. The chain has TRBV30 and TRBJ2-1; 8 bases map to TRBD2. The CDR3 is 17 residues long. The ends lost 5 bases at V and 4 bases at J; junction bases unmatched: 16. Germline V gene lookup returns CDR1 GTSNPN and CDR2 SVGIG (reference sequence). Full variable domain (outside the CDR3, taken from reference TRBV30 and TRBJ2-1): SQTIHQWPATLVQPVGSPLSLECTVEGTSNPNLYWYRQAAGRGLQLLFYSVGIGQISSEVPQNLSASRPQDRQFILSSKKLLLSDSGFYLCAWGEGFGRALYNEQFFGPGTRLTVL.

The chain has TRBV6-1 and TRBJ1-6; D remains unclear. Germline loops: CDR1 MNHNS, CDR2 SASEGT. The CDR3 spans 12 residues. V lost 3 bases and J lost 13, with 10 bases in between. The CDR3 sequence is CASSEPQWPLHF. CDR3 coding DNA: TGTGCCAGCAGTGAGCCCCAGTGGCCCCTCCACTTT.

This clone was recorded at least ten times. The CDR3 loop is CASRHYRIAPGLFF. The CDR3 coding sequence is TGCGCCAGCAGGCACTACCGGATCGCCCCCGGGCTGTTTTTT. V is TRBV23-1 and J is TRBJ1-4; D remains unclear. TRBV23-1 is marked as an open reading frame, function uncertain. V was shortened by 6 bases and J by 14 bases, with 22 bases between the two germline ends. The CDR3 totals 14 residues.

There are a few counts of this clone. V gene TRBV7-8 combines with J gene TRBJ2-1, with D hard to call. Trimming shortened V by 5 bases and J by 9 bases, and 11 bases separated the two germline ends. This CDR3 contains 12 residues. The germline V gene has CDR1 SGHVS and CDR2 FQNEAQ. The CDR3 nucleotides are TGTGCCAGCAGCCTCATTAGTGGTGAGCAGTTCTTC. It codes for CASSLISGEQFF.

This clone was recorded at least ten times. The same CDR3 also results from other DNA sequences found in this sample. This chain links TRBV5-4 with TRBJ2-3; the D is unclear. V lost 1 base and J 3 bases, leaving 3 bases between the germline ends. This CDR3 is 12 amino acids long. CDR1 and CDR2 from the germline V gene are SGHNT and YYREEE (reference sequence). CDR3 amino acids: CASSLSTDTQYF. The CDR3 DNA sequence: TGTGCCAGCAGCTTGAGTACAGATACGCAGTATTTT.

In this sample, this clone turned up a few times. The chain employs TRBV5-1 and TRBJ2-5, with 11 positions matching TRBD2. V was clipped by 4 bases and J by 4 bases; unmatched bases: 15. The germline gives CDR1 SGHRS, CDR2 YFSETQ. The CDR3 runs 18 residues. This chain's CDR3 is CASSASGLAGGSGETQYF. The CDR3 DNA follows: TGCGCCAGCAGCGCCTCGGGGCTAGCGGGAGGTTCGGGAGAGACCCAGTACTTC.

The V and J genes are TRBV7-3 and TRBJ2-3; D might be TRBD2 (6 bases). The CDR3 totals 14 residues. Germline V gives CDR1 SGHTA, CDR2 FQGTGA. With 5 bases removed from V and 4 bases from J, the gap between germline ends came to 13 bases. The CDR3 here is CASSISGAADTQYF. The CDR3 DNA follows: TGTGCCAGCAGCATTAGCGGCGCCGCAGATACGCAGTATTTT. Full variable domain (remainder filled in from reference TRBV7-3 and TRBJ2-3): GAGVSQTPSNKVTEKGKYVELRCDPISGHTALYWYRQSLGQGPEFLIYFQGTGAADDSGLPNDRFFAVRPEGSVSTLKIQRTERGDSAVYLCASSISGAADTQYFGPGTRLTVL.

Only a few counts were recorded for this clone. This chain connects TRBV5-1 to TRBJ2-7, with TRBD2 matching over 10 bases. The CDR3 has 15 amino acids. Trimming took 4 bases from V and 5 from J; bases not matched to a gene: 9. Per the germline V gene, CDR1 is SGHRS and CDR2 is YFSETQ. CDR3 loop: CASSPGLAETNEQYV. CDR3 nucleotides: TGCGCCAGCAGCCCCGGACTAGCGGAGACGAACGAGCAGTACGTC.

The rearrangement links TRBV30 to TRBJ1-1, with 8 bases matching TRBD1. The germline V gene has CDR1 GTSNPN and CDR2 SVGIG (reference sequence). The V and J ends lost 7 bases and 1 base, in that order; junction bases with no gene match: 5. There are 13 residues in the CDR3. CDR3 in DNA: TGTGCCTTTCACAGGGGGACGAACACTGAAGCTTTCTTT. It is translated as CAFHRGTNTEAFF.

Of note for this clone: This may arise from a read error, as a much more abundant clone is one base away. The sample contains more than one DNA sequence encoding this CDR3. The chain combines TRBV10-3 with TRBJ2-3; D is perhaps TRBD2 (6 bases). V lost 6 bases and J lost 4, with 14 bases in between. This CDR3 has 14 amino acids. Germline-derived CDR1 and CDR2 are ENHRY and SYGVKD. The CDR3 is CAIRGPGAADTQYF. CDR3 DNA sequence: TGTGCCATCAGGGGGCCGGGAGCGGCAGATACGCAGTATTTT.

Details on this clone: Compared with germline, one end of the junction differs, possibly owing to a read error. This chain joins TRBV7-7 and TRBJ2-5; D is uncertain. Germline V lookup: CDR1 SSHAT, CDR2 FNYEAQ (reference sequence). The CDR3 covers 14 residues. This chain's CDR3 is CASSLVGAQETQYF. DNA for the CDR3: TGTGCTAGCAGCTTAGTTGGAGCCCAAGAGACCCAGTACTTC. The entire variable domain, with the rest obtained from reference TRBV7-7 and TRBJ2-5, is as follows: GAGVSQSPRYKVTKRGQDVTLRCDPISSHATLYWYQQALGQGPEFLTYFNYEAQPDKSGLPSDRFSAERPEGSISTLTIQRTEQRDSAMYRCASSLVGAQETQYFGPGTRLLVL.

The chain joins TRBV4-3 to TRBJ2-3; D tentatively reads TRBD1 or TRBD2 (6 bases each). The CDR3 is made up of 16 amino acids. The V and J ends lost 1 base and 4 bases respectively, with 15 bases between them. Germline CDR1 LGHNA, CDR2 YSLEER. The CDR3 bases are TGCGCCAGCAGCCAAGGGGCCGGGGGCTGGTCAGATACGCAGTATTTT. It specifies CASSQGAGGWSDTQYF.

V usage is TRBV4-1 and J usage is TRBJ2-3, with TRBD1 as a possible D gene (6 bases). V gave up 0 bases and J gave up 4 bases, with 11 bases separating them. The CDR3 has 15 residues. The germline V gene encodes CDR1 MGHRA and CDR2 YSYEKL. For the CDR3, the DNA is TGCGCCAGCAGCCAAGAGGAGTACAGGGCAGATACGCAGTATTTT. This sequence encodes CASSQEEYRADTQYF.

V gene TRBV5-1 combines with J gene TRBJ2-1; possible D gene TRBD2, 5 bases. V gave up 3 bases and J gave up 0 bases, with 13 bases separating them. This CDR3 comprises 16 residues. Germline V lookup: CDR1 SGHRS, CDR2 YFSETQ. The CDR3 protein is CASSYGLGSSYNEQFF. The CDR3 DNA is TGCGCCAGCAGCTATGGACTCGGAAGCTCCTACAATGAGCAGTTCTTC.

The chain carries TRBV20-1 and TRBJ2-1, with D perhaps assigned TRBD1 or TRBD2 (5 bases each). Germline assignment: CDR1 DFQATT and CDR2 SNEGSKA (reference sequence). The CDR3 has 11 amino acids. Trimming took off 3 bases at V and 10 bases at J, with 10 bases between the two ends. This CDR3 reads CSASARDEQFF. The CDR3, as DNA: TGCAGTGCTAGTGCCCGGGACGAGCAGTTCTTC.

The chain carries TRBV27 and TRBJ2-1; TRBD1 matches at 8 bases. From germline, CDR1 is MNHEY and CDR2 SMNVEV (reference sequence). The CDR3 loop spans 16 amino acids. Germline trimming cut 5 bases from V and 0 bases from J; bases unmatched to any gene: 6. The DNA for the CDR3 is TGTGCCAGCAGTCTCTGGACAGGGAGCTCCTACAATGAGCAGTTCTTC. Protein: CASSLWTGSSYNEQFF.

V usage is TRBV11-2 and J usage is TRBJ2-3, with TRBD2 identical over 7 bases. Germline CDR1 and CDR2: SGHAT and FQNNGV. Trimming cost V 8 bases and J 2 bases; bases outside gene matches: 1. CDR3 length equals 12 residues. For the CDR3, the DNA is TGTGCCAGCCTAGCGGCCACAGATACGCAGTATTTT. Protein: CASLAATDTQYF.

This sequence joins TRBV11-3 and TRBJ2-1; D perhaps matches TRBD2 (6 bases). The CDR3 spans 15 residues. Germline CDR1 and CDR2: SGHNT and YENEEA. Between the trimmed V and J ends, which lost 5 bases and 5 bases, there was a span of 16 bases. CDR3 DNA sequence: TGTGCCAGCAGCCCCGGGGGTAATAGAAACAATGAGCAGTTCTTC. It encodes CASSPGGNRNNEQFF.

There are a few counts of this clone. This rearrangement joins TRBV6-5 to TRBJ1-4; D is undetermined. The V and J ends lost 5 bases and 5 bases respectively, with 9 bases between them. The CDR3 loop spans 13 amino acids. CDR1 is MNHEY and CDR2 is SVGAGI in the germline V gene. CDR3 nucleotide sequence: TGTGCCAGCAGTGAAGGCTACAATGAAAAACTGTTTTTT. Protein sequence: CASSEGYNEKLFF.